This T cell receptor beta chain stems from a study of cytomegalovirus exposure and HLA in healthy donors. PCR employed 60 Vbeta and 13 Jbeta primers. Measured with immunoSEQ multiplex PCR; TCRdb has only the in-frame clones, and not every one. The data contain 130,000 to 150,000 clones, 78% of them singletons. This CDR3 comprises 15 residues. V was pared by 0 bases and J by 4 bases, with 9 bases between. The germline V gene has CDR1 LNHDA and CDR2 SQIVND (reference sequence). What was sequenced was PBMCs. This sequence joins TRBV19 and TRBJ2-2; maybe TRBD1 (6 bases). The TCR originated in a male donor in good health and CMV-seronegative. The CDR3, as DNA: TGTGCCAGTAGTATAGAACAGGGAGCCACCGGGGAGCTGTTTTTT. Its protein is CASSIEQGATGELFF.